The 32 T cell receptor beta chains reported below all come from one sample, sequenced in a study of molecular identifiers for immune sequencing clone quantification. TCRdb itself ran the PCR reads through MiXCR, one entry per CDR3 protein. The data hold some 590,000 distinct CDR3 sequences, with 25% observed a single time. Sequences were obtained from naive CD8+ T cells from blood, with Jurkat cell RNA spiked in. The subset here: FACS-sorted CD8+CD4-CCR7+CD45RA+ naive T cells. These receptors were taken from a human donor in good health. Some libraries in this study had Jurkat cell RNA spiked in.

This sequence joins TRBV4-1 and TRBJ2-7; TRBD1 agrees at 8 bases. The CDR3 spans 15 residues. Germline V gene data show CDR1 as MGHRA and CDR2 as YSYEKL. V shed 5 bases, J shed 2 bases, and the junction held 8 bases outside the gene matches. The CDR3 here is CASSVRQGSAYEQYF. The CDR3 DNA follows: TGCGCCAGCAGCGTCAGACAGGGGAGCGCCTACGAGCAGTACTTC.

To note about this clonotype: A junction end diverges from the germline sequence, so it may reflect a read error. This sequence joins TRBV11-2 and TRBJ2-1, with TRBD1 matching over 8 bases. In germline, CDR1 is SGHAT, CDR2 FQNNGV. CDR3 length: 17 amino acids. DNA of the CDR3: TGTGCCAGCAGCCCGGTCGGACAGGGAAGCTCCTACAATGGGCAGTTCTTC. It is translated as CASSPVGQGSSYNGQFF. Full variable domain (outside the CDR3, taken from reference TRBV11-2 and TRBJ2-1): EAGVAQSPRYKIIEKRQSVAFWCNPISGHATLYWYQQILGQGPKLLIQFQNNGVVDDSQLPKDRFSAERLKGVDSTLKIQPAKLEDSAVYLCASSPVGQGSSYNGQFFGPGTRLTVL.

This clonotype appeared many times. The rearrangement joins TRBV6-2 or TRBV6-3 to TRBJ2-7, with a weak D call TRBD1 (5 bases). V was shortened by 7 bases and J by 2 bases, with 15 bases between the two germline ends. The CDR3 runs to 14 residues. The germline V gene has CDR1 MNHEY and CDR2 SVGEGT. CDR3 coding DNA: TGTGCCAGCACACCGACAGAAGAGCCCTACGAGCAGTACTTC. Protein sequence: CASTPTEEPYEQYF.

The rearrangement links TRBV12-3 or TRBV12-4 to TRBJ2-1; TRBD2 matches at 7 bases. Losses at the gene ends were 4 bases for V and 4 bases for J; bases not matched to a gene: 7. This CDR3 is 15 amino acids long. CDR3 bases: TGTGCCAGCAGTTACCGCGCGGGAGTATACAATGAGCAGTTCTTC. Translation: CASSYRAGVYNEQFF.

The CDR3 DNA reads TGTGCCAGCAGTTTTCGGGGATTAATCTCCTACGAGCAGTACTTC. Its translation: CASSFRGLISYEQYF. The chain carries TRBV28 and TRBJ2-7; D possibly corresponds to TRBD2 (5 bases). V lost 3 bases and J 0 bases, leaving 12 bases between the germline ends. CDR1 and CDR2 (germline): MDHEN, SYDVKM. This CDR3 is 15 amino acids long.

The CDR3 DNA is TGTGCCAGCAGCCCTCACCCCGCGGGGGAGATCTACGAGCAGTACTTC. It yields the protein CASSPHPAGEIYEQYF. This chain links TRBV7-9 with TRBJ2-7, with 7 bases lining up with TRBD2. The germline V gene has CDR1 SEHNR and CDR2 FQNEAQ (reference sequence). V dropped 5 bases and J dropped 3; count of bases not matched to a gene: 13. The CDR3 loop spans 16 amino acids.

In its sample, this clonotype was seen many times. DNA for the CDR3: TGCGCCAGCTACCCCACGGACAGCCTCTATGGCTACACCTTC. Protein product: CASYPTDSLYGYTF. The V and J genes are TRBV5-1 and TRBJ1-2, with a tentative D call TRBD1 (6 bases). V was trimmed by 7 bases and J by 4 bases, leaving 17 bases between them. The CDR3 spans 14 residues. Germline CDR1 and CDR2: SGHRS and YFSETQ.

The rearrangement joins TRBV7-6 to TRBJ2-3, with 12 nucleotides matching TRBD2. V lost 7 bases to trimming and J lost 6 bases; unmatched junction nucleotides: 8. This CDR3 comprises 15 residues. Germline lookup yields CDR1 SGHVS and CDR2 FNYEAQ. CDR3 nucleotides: TGTGCCAGCACCCTGACTAGCGGGGGATTGGATACGCAGTATTTT. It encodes CASTLTSGGLDTQYF.

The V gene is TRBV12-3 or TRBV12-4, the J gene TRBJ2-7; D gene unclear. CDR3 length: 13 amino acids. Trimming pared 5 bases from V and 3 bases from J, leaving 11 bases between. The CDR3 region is CASSLGSLYEQYF. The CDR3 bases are TGTGCCAGCAGTCTAGGTTCACTCTACGAGCAGTACTTC.

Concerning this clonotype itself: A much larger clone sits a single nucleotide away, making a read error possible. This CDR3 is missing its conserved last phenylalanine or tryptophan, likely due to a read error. The CDR3 nucleotides are TGCGCCAGCAGCCAAGATTCTGGTTTCCCGAACACTGAAGCTTTCCTT. Translated: CASSQDSGFPNTEAFL. The chain carries TRBV4-3 and TRBJ1-1; D is uncertain. The germline V and J ends were trimmed by 0 bases and 1 base, with 12 bases remaining between them. The CDR3 loop spans 16 amino acids. Germline-derived CDR1 and CDR2 are LGHNA and YSLEER.

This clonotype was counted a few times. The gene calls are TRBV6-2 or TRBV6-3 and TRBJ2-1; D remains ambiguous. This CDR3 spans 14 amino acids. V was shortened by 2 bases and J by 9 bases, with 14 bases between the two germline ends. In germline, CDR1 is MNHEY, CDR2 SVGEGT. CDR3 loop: CASSYGVGKGEQFF. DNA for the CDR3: TGTGCCAGCAGTTACGGGGTTGGGAAAGGTGAGCAGTTCTTC.

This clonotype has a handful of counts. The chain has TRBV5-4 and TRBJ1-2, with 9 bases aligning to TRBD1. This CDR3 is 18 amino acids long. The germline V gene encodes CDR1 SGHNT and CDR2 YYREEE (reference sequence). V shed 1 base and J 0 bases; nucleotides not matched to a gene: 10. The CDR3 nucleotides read TGTGCCAGCAGCTTGCTACTTGGACAGGGGCTAGCTAACTATGGCTACACCTTC. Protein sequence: CASSLLLGQGLANYGYTF.

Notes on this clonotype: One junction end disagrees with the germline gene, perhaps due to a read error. The CDR3 bases are TGTGCCAGCAGTCTCACAGAGAACTGTGGCTACACCTTC. This sequence encodes CASSLTENCGYTF. The gene calls are TRBV27 and TRBJ1-2, with unresolved D. The CDR3 has 13 amino acids. Germline-derived CDR1 and CDR2 are MNHEY and SMNVEV (reference sequence).

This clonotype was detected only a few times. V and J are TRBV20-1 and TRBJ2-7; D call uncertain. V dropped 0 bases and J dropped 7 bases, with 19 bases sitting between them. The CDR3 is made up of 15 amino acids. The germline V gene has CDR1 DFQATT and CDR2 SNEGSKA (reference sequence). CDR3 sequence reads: CSARDRAYSLVEQYF. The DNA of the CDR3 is TGCAGTGCTAGAGATCGCGCCTACTCACTGGTGGAGCAGTACTTC.

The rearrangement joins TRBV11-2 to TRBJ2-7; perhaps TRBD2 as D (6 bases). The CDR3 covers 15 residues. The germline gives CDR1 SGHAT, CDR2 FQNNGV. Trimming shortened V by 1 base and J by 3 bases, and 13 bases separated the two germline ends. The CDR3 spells CASSLGAPGVYEQYF. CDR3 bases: TGTGCCAGCAGCTTAGGTGCTCCGGGGGTCTACGAGCAGTACTTC.

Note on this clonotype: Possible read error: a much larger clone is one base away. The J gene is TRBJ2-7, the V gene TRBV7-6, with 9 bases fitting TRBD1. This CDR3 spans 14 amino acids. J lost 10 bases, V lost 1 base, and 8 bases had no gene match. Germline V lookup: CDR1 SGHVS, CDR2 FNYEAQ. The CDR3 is CASSLDRGRMDQYF. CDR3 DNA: TGTGCCAGCAGCTTAGACAGGGGGCGAATGGATCAGTACTTC.

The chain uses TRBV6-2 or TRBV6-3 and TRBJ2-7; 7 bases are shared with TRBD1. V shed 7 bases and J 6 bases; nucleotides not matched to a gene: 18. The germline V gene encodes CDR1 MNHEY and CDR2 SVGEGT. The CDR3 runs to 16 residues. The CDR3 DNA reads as TGTGCCAGCACTCACGGCGTCGACAGGGAAAAACTCGAGCAGTACTTC. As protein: CASTHGVDREKLEQYF.

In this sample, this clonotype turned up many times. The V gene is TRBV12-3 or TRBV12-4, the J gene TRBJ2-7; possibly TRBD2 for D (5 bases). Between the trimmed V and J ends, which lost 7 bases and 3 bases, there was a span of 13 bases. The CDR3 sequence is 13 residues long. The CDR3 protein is CASTSPGYYEQYF. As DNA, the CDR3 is TGTGCCAGCACCTCTCCGGGGTACTACGAGCAGTACTTC.

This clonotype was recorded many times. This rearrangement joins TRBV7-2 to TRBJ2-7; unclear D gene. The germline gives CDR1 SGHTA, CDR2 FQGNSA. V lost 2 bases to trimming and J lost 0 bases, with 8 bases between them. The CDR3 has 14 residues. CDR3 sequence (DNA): TGTGCCAGCAGCTTATCAGTGGGCTCCTACGAGCAGTACTTC. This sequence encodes CASSLSVGSYEQYF. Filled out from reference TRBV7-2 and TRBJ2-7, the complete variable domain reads GAGVSQSPSNKVTEKGKDVELRCDPISGHTALYWYRQSLGQGLEFLIYFQGNSAPDKSGLPSDRFSAERTGGSVSTLTIQRTQQEDSAVYLCASSLSVGSYEQYFGPGTRLTVT.

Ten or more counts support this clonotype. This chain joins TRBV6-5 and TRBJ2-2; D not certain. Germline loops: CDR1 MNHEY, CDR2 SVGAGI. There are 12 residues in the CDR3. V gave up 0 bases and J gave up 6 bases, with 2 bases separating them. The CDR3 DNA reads TGTGCCAGCAGTTACTCCCCCGGGGAGCTGTTTTTT. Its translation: CASSYSPGELFF.

CDR3 sequence: CASSLADSPYEQYF. CDR3 in DNA: TGTGCCAGCAGCTTGGCAGACAGCCCCTACGAGCAGTACTTC. The chain joins TRBV5-6 to TRBJ2-7; D may be TRBD1 (5 bases). The CDR3 totals 14 residues. Germline V lookup: CDR1 SGHDT, CDR2 YYEEEE. V lost 0 bases and J lost 2, with 9 bases in between.

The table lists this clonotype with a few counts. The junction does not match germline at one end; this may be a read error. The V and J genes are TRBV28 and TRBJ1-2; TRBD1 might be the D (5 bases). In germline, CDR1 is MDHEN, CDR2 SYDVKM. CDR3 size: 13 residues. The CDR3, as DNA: TGTGCCAGCAGCTGGGAGGGGTCCTATGGCTATACCTTC. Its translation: CASSWEGSYGYTF.

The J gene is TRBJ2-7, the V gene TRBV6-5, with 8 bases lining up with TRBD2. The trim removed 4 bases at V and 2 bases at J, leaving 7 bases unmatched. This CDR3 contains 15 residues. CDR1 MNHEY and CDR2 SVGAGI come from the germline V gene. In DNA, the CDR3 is TGTGCCAGCAGTTCGGGAGGGCTAGCGGCCTACGAGCAGTACTTC. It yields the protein CASSSGGLAAYEQYF.

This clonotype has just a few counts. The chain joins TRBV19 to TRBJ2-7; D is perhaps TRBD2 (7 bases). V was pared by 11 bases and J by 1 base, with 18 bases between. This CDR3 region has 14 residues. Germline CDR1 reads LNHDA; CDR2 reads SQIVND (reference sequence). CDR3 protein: CAPRGGLPSYEQYF. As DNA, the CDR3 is TGTGCCCCCAGGGGAGGGCTCCCGTCCTACGAGCAGTACTTC.

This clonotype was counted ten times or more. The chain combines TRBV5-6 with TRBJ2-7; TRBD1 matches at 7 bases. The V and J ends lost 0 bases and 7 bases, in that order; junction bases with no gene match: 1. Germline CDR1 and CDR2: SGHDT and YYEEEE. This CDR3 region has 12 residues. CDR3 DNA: TGTGCCAGCAGCTTGGGGGGACAGGAGCAGTACTTC. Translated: CASSLGGQEQYF. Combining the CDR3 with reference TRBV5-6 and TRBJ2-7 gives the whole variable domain DAGVTQSPTHLIKTRGQQVTLRCSPKSGHDTVSWYQQALGQGPQFIFQYYEEEERQRGNFPDRFSGHQFPNYSSELNVNALLLGDSALYLCASSLGGQEQYFGPGTRLTVT.

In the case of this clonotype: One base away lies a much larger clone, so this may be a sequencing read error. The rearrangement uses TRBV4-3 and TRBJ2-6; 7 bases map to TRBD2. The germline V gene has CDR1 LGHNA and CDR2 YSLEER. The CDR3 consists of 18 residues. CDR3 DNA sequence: TGCGCCAACAGCCAAGAGGCCGCGGGAGTGTCTGGGGCCAACGTCCTGACTTTC. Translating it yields CANSQEAAGVSGANVLTF.

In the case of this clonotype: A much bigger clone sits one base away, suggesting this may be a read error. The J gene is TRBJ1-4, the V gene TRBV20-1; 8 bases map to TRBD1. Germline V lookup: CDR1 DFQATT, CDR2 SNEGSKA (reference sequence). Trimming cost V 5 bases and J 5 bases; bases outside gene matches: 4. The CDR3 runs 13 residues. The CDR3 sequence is CSAAGGPNEKLFF. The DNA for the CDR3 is TGCAGTGCTGCAGGGGGCCCAAATGAAAAACTGTTTTTT.

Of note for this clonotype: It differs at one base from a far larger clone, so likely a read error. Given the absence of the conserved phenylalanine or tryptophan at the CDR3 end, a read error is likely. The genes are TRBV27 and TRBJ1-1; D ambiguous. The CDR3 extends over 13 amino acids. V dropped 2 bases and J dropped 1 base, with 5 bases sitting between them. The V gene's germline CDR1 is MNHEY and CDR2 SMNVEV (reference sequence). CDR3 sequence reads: CASSLSRNTEAFS. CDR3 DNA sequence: TGTGCCAGCAGTTTAAGTCGGAACACTGAAGCTTTCTCT.

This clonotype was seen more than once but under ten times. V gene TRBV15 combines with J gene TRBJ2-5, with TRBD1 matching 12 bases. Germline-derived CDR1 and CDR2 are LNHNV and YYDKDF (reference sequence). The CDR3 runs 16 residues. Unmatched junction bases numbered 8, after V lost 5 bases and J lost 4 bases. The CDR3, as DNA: TGTGCCACCAGCGGGGGGGACAGGGGGCCGGGAGAGACCCAGTACTTC. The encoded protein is CATSGGDRGPGETQYF.

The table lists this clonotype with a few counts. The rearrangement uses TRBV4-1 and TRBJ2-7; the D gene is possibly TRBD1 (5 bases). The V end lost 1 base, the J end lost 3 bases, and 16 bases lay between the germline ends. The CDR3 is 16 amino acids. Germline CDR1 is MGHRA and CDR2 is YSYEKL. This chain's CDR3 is CASSQVGLGHIYEQYF. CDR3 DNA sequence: TGCGCCAGCAGCCAAGTGGGGCTAGGACACATCTACGAGCAGTACTTC.

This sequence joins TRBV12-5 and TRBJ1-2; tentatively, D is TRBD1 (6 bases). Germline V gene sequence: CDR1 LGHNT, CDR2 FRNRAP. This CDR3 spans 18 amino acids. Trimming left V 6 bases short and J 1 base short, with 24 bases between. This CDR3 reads CASGPPRQAIYFNYGYTF. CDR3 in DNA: TGTGCTAGTGGCCCACCCAGACAGGCCATCTATTTTAACTATGGCTACACCTTC. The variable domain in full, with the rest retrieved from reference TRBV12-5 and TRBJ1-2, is DARVTQTPRHKVTEMGQEVTMRCQPILGHNTVFWYRQTMMQGLELLAYFRNRAPLDDSGMPKDRFSAEMPDATLATLKIQPSEPRDSAVYFCASGPPRQAIYFNYGYTFGSGTRLTVV.

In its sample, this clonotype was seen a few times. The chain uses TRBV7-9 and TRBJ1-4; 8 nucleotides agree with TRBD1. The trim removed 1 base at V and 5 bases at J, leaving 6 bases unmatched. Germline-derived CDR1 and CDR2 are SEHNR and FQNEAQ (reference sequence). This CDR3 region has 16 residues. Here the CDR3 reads CASSLGETGENEKLFF. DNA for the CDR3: TGTGCCAGCAGCTTAGGGGAGACAGGGGAGAATGAAAAACTGTTTTTT.